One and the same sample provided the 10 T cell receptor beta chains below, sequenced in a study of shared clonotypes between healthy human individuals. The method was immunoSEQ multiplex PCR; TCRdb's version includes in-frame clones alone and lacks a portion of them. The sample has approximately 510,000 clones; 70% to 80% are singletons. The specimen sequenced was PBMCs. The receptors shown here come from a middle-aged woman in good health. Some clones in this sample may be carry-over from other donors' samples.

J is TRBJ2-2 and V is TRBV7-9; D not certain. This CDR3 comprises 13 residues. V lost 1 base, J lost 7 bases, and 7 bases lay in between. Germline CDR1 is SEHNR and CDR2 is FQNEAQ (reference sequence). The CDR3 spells CASSLVIGGELFF. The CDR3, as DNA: TGTGCCAGCAGCTTAGTCATCGGCGGGGAGCTGTTTTTT.

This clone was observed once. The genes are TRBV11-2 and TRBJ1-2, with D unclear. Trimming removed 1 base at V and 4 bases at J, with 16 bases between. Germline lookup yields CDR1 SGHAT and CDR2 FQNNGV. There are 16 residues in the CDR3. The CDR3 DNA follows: TGTGCCAGCAGCTTAGTCCCAGGTGCGGGGTTCTATGGCTACACCTTC. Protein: CASSLVPGAGFYGYTF.

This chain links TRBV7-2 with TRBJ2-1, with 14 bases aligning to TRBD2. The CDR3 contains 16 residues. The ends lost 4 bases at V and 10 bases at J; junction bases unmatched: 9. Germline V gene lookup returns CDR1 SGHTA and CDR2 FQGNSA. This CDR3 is CASSSGTSGSPKEQFF. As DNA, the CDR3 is TGTGCCAGCAGCTCTGGGACTAGCGGGAGCCCCAAGGAGCAGTTCTTC.

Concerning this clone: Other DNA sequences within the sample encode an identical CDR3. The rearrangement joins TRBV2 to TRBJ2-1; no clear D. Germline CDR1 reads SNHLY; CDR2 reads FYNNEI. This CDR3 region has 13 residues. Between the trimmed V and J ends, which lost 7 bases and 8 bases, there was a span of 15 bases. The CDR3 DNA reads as TGTGCCAGCACCCTGGGCCTGGGCGATGAGCAGTTCTTC. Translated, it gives CASTLGLGDEQFF.

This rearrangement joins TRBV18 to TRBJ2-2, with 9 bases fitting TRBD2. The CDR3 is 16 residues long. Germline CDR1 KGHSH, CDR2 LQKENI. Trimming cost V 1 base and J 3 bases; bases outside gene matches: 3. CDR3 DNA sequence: TGTGCCAGCTCACCACTTAGCGGGAGCGACACCGGGGAGCTGTTTTTT. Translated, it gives CASSPLSGSDTGELFF.

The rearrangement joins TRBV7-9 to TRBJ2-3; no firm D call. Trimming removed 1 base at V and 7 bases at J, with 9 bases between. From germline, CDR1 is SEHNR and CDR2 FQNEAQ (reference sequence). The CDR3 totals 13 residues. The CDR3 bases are TGTGCCAGCAGCTTAGACCCACCGAATACGCAGTATTTT. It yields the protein CASSLDPPNTQYF.

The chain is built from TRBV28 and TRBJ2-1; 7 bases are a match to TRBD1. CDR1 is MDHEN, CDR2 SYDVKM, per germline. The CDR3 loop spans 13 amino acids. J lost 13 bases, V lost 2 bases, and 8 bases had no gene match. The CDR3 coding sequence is TGTGCCAGCAGTTTACGCAGAGGGGACAGACAGTTCTTC. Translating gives CASSLRRGDRQFF. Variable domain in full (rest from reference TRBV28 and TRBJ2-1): DVKVTQSSRYLVKRTGEKVFLECVQDMDHENMFWYRQDPGLGLRLIYFSYDVKMKEKGDIPEGYSVSREKKERFSLILESASTNQTSMYLCASSLRRGDRQFFGPGTRLTVL.

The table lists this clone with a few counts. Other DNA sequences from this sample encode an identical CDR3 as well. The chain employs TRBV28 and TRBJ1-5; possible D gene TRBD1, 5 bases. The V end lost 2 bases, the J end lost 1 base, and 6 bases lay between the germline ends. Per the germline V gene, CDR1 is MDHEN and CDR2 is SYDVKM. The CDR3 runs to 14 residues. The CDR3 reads CASSLGGSNQPQHF. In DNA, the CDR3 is TGTGCCAGCAGTTTAGGGGGGAGCAATCAGCCCCAGCATTTT.

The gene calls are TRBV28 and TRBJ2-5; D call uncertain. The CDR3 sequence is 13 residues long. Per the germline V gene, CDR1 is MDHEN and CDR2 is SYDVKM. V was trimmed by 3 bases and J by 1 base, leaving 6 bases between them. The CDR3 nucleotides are TGTGCCAGCAGTTTTTCGCTCCAAGAGACCCAGTACTTC. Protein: CASSFSLQETQYF.

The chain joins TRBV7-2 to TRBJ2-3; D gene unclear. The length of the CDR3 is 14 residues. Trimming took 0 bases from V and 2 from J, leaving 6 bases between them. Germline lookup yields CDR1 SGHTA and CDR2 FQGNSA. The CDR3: CASSLAYDTDTQYF. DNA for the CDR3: TGTGCCAGCAGCTTAGCGTATGACACAGATACGCAGTATTTT.